The following is a TCR beta chain sequence with its context. The target antigen is unknown. The data were taken from a study of T cells in women clearing cervical HPV infection. Across the study: Controls gave blood once infection was undetectable; cases at lesion identification.

Findings and limits, study-wide: CIN3+ cases had significantly higher TCR repertoire richness than controls, but evenness did not differ.

The repertoire was sequenced with immunoSEQ multiplex PCR; TCRdb's copy has only in-frame clones and lacks some. This sample contains approximately 49,000 clones. The sample consisted of blood buffy coat. This TCR came from a woman aged 18-70 years with a cervical HPV16 infection that either progressed to CIN3+ or cleared (not recorded which).

This CDR3 is CASSQAGITDTQYF. The part of the CDR3 DNA that was read is TGCGCCAGCAGCCAAGCAGGGATCACAGATACG. The chain links TRBV4-1 to TRBJ2-3; D possibly corresponds to TRBD1 (5 bases). The read comes to an end 3 residues before the CDR3 does, leaving the germline J gene to fill in the end. Germline V gene sequence: CDR1 MGHRA, CDR2 YSYEKL. The length of the CDR3 is 14 residues. Trimming pared 1 base from V and 2 bases from J, leaving 7 bases between.